The clone carrying this T cell receptor (beta chain) was counted only a few times. No antigen is known for it. V shed 4 bases and J shed 4 bases, with 14 bases lying between them. This CDR3 has 14 residues. Germline CDR1 and CDR2: SGHRS and YFSETQ. Quantitative molecular-barcoded 5'-RACE generated the TCR beta libraries. TCRdb recomputed calls from the 5' RACE reads with MiXCR, one row per CDR3 protein. The repertoire holds around 770,000 distinct CDR3 sequences, with roughly 19% as singletons. The data derive from a study of CD8 T cells in ankylosing spondylitis. Study-wide points: Clones linked with disease were CD8+ and fairly uncommon in the peripheral blood. Matched ankylosing spondylitis synovial fluid reportedly showed significant enrichment of disease-linked clones. Blood of patients with ankylosing spondylitis appeared to be characterized by a TCR beta motif of seven or eight highly homologous variants. In reactive arthritis synovial fluid and blood, some motif variants had been reported before.

This chain uses TRBV5-1 with TRBJ1-2, with D perhaps matching TRBD1 (6 bases). The clonotype was recovered from a male donor with ankylosing spondylitis. What was sequenced was blood, either unsorted or a sorted T cell fraction (not recorded which). CDR3 sequence reads: CASSPSRGAYGYTF. The DNA of the CDR3 is TGCGCCAGCAGCCCGTCACGGGGGGCCTATGGCTACACCTTC.